This T cell receptor beta chain was captured in a study of somatic mutations in cytotoxic T cells in rheumatoid arthritis. Study-level information: Collection of patient blood (roughly 31 ml EDTA) took place right after diagnosis, before any treatment. Sorting by flow gave nearly 100% purity for some V beta antibody-stained T-cell populations, including V beta1+ cells sequenced for TCRB. Study-level points and caveats: Any difference in CD8+ T-cell clonality between patients who had rheumatoid arthritis and healthy controls who were age-matched was not statistically significant.

Germline-derived CDR1 and CDR2 are MGHRA and YSYEKL. This CDR3 is built from 14 residues. Worth noting for this clone: Antigen: not known. At one end the junction does not follow the germline gene, possibly because of a read error. The sample carries other DNA sequences with the same CDR3.

Data came from immunoSEQ multiplex PCR; TCRdb stores just in-frame clones and leaves some out. The top ten hold around a third of the sample, which has 10,000 or so clones, around 79% seen once. Isolation of CD4+ and CD8+ cells used positive magnetic bead selection, with purity checked by flow cytometry. This TCR was recovered from an adult with rheumatoid arthritis. The chain has TRBV4-1 and TRBJ2-5; possible D gene TRBD1, 7 bases. The specimen was CD8+ T cells sorted from blood. The CDR3 DNA reads TGCGCCAGCCGTATGGAGGGGGCTTTTGAGACCCAATACTTC. It is translated as CASRMEGAFETQYF.